A selection of T cell receptor beta chains follows, all from one sample in a study of cytomegalovirus exposure and HLA in healthy donors. Repertoires were generated with immunoSEQ multiplex PCR, while TCRdb's copy carries only in-frame clones and drops some. The sample table sets out under 90,000 clones. Sequenced input: PBMCs. Receptors were obtained from a female donor in good health and CMV-seropositive. Each CDR3 is given with its conserved first and last residue. D genes are given only for firm matches.

TRBV6-5	TRBJ2-2	.	CASSYKGHHELFF	TGTGCCAGCAGTTACAAGGGACACCATGAGCTGTTTTTT
TRBV3-2	TRBJ2-7	.	CASGQAKYF	TGTGCCAGCGGGCAGGCGAAGTACTTC
TRBV2	TRBJ1-1	TRBD1	CASESPGTGGPGTEAFF	TGTGCCAGCGAATCCCCCGGGACAGGGGGGCCGGGCACTGAAGCTTTCTTT
TRBV6-5	TRBJ1-1	.	CASSLGRMNTEAFF	TGTGCCAGCAGTTTGGGGAGGATGAACACTGAAGCTTTCTTT
TRBV7-2	TRBJ2-5	TRBD1	CASSFRQGLEKETQYF	TGTGCCAGCAGCTTTCGACAGGGTTTAGAAAAGGAGACCCAGTACTTC
TRBV5-4	TRBJ1-6	TRBD1	CASSQEEGTAISPLHF	TGTGCCAGCAGCCAGGAGGAGGGGACAGCAATCTCACCCCTCCACTTT
TRBV7-2	TRBJ2-7	TRBD1	CASSYPGQGGEQYF	TGTGCCAGCAGCTACCCGGGACAGGGTGGCGAGCAGTACTTC
TRBV7-9	TRBJ1-1	TRBD1	CASSQQGGTEAFF	TGTGCCAGCAGTCAACAGGGGGGTACTGAAGCTTTCTTT
TRBV6-1	TRBJ1-2	.	CASSDKRTWGGYTF	TGTGCCAGCAGTGACAAGCGGACCTGGGGTGGCTACACCTTC
TRBV5-6	TRBJ2-2	TRBD1	CASRGTGNTGELFF	TGTGCCAGCAGAGGGACAGGAAACACCGGGGAGCTGTTTTTT
TRBV5-6	TRBJ1-3	.	CASSPLQGYENTIYF	TGTGCCAGCAGCCCACTTCAGGGGTACGAAAACACCATATATTTT
TRBV28	TRBJ1-1	.	CASGRSNTEAFF	TGTGCCAGCGGGCGCTCGAACACTGAAGCTTTCTTT
TRBV27	TRBJ2-7	.	CASSLASSGSVYEQYF	TGTGCCAGCAGTTTGGCGAGTTCGGGATCTGTCTACGAGCAGTACTTC
TRBV2	TRBJ2-3	TRBD2	CARGLAGGHDTQYF	TGTGCCAGGGGACTAGCGGGGGGTCACGATACGCAGTATTTT
TRBV2	TRBJ2-5	.	CASRSGVRETQYF	TGTGCCAGCAGGTCGGGGGTAAGGGAGACCCAGTACTTC
TRBV5-1	TRBJ2-7	TRBD1	CASRPGQGFYEQYF	TGCGCCAGCAGGCCTGGACAGGGTTTCTACGAGCAGTACTTC
TRBV19	TRBJ2-3	.	CASTEDSTDTQYF	TGTGCCAGTACCGAGGATAGCACAGATACGCAGTATTTT
TRBV30	TRBJ1-3	.	CASSTGGDTIYF	TGTGCCTCCTCGACAGGTGGAGACACCATATATTTT
TRBV29-1	TRBJ2-1	TRBD2	CSVASGTSGFNEQFF	TGCAGCGTTGCATCCGGGACTAGCGGTTTCAATGAGCAGTTCTTC
TRBV7-9	TRBJ2-1	TRBD1	CASSLEAPVTGWDEQFF	TGTGCCAGCAGCTTAGAGGCCCCCGTGACAGGGTGGGATGAGCAGTTCTTC